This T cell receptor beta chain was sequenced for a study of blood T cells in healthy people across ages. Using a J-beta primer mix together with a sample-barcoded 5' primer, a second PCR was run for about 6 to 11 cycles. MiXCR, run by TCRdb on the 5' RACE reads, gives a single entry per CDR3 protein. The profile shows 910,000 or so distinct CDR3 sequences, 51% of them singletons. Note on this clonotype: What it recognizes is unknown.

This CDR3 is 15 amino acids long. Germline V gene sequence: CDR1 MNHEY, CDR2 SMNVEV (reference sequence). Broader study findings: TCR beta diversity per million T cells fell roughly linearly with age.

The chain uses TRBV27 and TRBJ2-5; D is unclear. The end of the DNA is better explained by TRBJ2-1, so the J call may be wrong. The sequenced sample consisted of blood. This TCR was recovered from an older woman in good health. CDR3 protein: CASSLEGPTYNEQFF. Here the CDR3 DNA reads TGTGCCAGCAGTTTGGAAGGCCCTACGTACAATGAGCAGTTCTTC.